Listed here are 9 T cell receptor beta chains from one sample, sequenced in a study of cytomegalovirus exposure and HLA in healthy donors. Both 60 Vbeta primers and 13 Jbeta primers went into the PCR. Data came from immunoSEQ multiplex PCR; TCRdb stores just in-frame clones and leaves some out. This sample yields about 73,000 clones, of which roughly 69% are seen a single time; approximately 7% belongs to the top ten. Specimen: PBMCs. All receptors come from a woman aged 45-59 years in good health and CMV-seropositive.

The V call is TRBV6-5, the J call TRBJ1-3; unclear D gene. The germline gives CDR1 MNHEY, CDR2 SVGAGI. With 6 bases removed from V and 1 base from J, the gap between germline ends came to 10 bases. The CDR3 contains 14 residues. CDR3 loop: CASRESMSGNTIYF. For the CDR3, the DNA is TGTGCCAGCAGGGAGTCGATGTCTGGAAACACCATATATTTT.

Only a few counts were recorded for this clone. This chain's CDR3 is CASSSRDRENGYTF. The CDR3 coding sequence is TGTGCCAGTAGTTCTCGGGACAGGGAGAATGGCTACACCTTC. The chain recombines TRBV19 with TRBJ1-2; 9 bases align to TRBD1. The V gene's germline CDR1 is LNHDA and CDR2 SQIVND (reference sequence). J was trimmed by 6 bases and V by 5 bases; bases with no gene match: 7. The CDR3 covers 14 residues.

The CDR3 sequence: CASSFWHRGYEQYF. The CDR3 DNA sequence: TGTGCCAGCAGCTTTTGGCACAGGGGCTACGAGCAGTACTTC. The rearrangement joins TRBV5-6 to TRBJ2-7; 7 bases match TRBD1. The length of the CDR3 is 14 residues. Germline trimming cut 2 bases from V and 3 bases from J; bases unmatched to any gene: 5. Germline V gives CDR1 SGHDT, CDR2 YYEEEE. The full variable domain, completed using reference TRBV5-6 and TRBJ2-7, is DAGVTQSPTHLIKTRGQQVTLRCSPKSGHDTVSWYQQALGQGPQFIFQYYEEEERQRGNFPDRFSGHQFPNYSSELNVNALLLGDSALYLCASSFWHRGYEQYFGPGTRLTVT.

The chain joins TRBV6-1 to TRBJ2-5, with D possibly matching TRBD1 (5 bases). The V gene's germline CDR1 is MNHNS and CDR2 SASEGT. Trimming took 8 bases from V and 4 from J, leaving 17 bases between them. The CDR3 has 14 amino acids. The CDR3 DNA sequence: TGTGCCAGCTTGTGGGGCCCCTCCGGAGAGACCCAGTACTTC. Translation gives CASLWGPSGETQYF.

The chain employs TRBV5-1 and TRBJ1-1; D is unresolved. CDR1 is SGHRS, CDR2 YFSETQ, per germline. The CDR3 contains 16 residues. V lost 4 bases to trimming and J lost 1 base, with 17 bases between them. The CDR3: CASSEGPGRTNTEAFF. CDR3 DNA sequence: TGCGCCAGCAGCGAGGGCCCCGGGCGGACGAACACTGAAGCTTTCTTT.

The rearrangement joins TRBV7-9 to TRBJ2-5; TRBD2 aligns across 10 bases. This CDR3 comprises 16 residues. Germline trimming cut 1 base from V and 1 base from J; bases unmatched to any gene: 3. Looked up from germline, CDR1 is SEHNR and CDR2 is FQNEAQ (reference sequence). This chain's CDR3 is CASSLDLAGVQETQYF. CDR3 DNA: TGTGCCAGCAGCTTAGATCTAGCGGGGGTCCAAGAGACCCAGTACTTC.

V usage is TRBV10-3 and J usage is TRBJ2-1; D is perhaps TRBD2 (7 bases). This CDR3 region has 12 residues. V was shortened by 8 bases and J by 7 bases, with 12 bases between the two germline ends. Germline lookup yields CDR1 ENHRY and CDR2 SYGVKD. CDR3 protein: CAIGGAGNEQFF. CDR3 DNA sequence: TGTGCCATCGGGGGGGCGGGGAATGAGCAGTTCTTC.

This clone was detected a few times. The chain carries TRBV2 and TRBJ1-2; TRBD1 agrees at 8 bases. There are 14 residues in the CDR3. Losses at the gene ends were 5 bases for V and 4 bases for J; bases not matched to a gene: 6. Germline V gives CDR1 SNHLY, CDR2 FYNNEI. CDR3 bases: TGTGCCAGCAGTTTAACAGGGGGGGGCTATGGCTACACCTTC. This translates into CASSLTGGGYGYTF.

The DNA of the CDR3 is TGTGCCAGTAGTCCCTGGACAGGGATGAACACTGAAGCTTTCTTT. This translates into CASSPWTGMNTEAFF. The chain couples TRBV19 to TRBJ1-1; 8 bases are a match to TRBD1. The V gene end was trimmed by 5 bases and the J gene end by 0 bases; junction bases not matched to a gene: 5. The CDR3 sequence is 15 residues long. CDR1 LNHDA and CDR2 SQIVND come from the germline V gene (reference sequence).